Given below is one TCR beta chain in context. Its antigen is as yet unknown. A read error may account for a junction end that differs from germline. This CDR3 has 12 residues. Germline CDR1 and CDR2: SGHVS and FQNEAQ. These data come from a study of response to subunit inactivated influenza vaccine. TCRdb analysed the RT-PCR reads with MiXCR anew, one entry per CDR3 protein. Here the sample spans hundreds of thousands of distinct CDR3 sequences, 20% to 25% being singletons. Study-level results: The study's authors posited that every seasonal influenza vaccination enlists few new T cells.

The rearrangement joins TRBV7-8 to TRBJ2-3; D unresolved. This receptor was obtained from a man aged 50 to 75 who received an inactivated influenza vaccine. The specimen comprised PBMCs from blood, sampled about 19 months after vaccination. CDR3 nucleotides: TGCGCCAGCAGCTTGGTGGGGGATACGCAGTATTTT. This encodes CASSLVGDTQYF.